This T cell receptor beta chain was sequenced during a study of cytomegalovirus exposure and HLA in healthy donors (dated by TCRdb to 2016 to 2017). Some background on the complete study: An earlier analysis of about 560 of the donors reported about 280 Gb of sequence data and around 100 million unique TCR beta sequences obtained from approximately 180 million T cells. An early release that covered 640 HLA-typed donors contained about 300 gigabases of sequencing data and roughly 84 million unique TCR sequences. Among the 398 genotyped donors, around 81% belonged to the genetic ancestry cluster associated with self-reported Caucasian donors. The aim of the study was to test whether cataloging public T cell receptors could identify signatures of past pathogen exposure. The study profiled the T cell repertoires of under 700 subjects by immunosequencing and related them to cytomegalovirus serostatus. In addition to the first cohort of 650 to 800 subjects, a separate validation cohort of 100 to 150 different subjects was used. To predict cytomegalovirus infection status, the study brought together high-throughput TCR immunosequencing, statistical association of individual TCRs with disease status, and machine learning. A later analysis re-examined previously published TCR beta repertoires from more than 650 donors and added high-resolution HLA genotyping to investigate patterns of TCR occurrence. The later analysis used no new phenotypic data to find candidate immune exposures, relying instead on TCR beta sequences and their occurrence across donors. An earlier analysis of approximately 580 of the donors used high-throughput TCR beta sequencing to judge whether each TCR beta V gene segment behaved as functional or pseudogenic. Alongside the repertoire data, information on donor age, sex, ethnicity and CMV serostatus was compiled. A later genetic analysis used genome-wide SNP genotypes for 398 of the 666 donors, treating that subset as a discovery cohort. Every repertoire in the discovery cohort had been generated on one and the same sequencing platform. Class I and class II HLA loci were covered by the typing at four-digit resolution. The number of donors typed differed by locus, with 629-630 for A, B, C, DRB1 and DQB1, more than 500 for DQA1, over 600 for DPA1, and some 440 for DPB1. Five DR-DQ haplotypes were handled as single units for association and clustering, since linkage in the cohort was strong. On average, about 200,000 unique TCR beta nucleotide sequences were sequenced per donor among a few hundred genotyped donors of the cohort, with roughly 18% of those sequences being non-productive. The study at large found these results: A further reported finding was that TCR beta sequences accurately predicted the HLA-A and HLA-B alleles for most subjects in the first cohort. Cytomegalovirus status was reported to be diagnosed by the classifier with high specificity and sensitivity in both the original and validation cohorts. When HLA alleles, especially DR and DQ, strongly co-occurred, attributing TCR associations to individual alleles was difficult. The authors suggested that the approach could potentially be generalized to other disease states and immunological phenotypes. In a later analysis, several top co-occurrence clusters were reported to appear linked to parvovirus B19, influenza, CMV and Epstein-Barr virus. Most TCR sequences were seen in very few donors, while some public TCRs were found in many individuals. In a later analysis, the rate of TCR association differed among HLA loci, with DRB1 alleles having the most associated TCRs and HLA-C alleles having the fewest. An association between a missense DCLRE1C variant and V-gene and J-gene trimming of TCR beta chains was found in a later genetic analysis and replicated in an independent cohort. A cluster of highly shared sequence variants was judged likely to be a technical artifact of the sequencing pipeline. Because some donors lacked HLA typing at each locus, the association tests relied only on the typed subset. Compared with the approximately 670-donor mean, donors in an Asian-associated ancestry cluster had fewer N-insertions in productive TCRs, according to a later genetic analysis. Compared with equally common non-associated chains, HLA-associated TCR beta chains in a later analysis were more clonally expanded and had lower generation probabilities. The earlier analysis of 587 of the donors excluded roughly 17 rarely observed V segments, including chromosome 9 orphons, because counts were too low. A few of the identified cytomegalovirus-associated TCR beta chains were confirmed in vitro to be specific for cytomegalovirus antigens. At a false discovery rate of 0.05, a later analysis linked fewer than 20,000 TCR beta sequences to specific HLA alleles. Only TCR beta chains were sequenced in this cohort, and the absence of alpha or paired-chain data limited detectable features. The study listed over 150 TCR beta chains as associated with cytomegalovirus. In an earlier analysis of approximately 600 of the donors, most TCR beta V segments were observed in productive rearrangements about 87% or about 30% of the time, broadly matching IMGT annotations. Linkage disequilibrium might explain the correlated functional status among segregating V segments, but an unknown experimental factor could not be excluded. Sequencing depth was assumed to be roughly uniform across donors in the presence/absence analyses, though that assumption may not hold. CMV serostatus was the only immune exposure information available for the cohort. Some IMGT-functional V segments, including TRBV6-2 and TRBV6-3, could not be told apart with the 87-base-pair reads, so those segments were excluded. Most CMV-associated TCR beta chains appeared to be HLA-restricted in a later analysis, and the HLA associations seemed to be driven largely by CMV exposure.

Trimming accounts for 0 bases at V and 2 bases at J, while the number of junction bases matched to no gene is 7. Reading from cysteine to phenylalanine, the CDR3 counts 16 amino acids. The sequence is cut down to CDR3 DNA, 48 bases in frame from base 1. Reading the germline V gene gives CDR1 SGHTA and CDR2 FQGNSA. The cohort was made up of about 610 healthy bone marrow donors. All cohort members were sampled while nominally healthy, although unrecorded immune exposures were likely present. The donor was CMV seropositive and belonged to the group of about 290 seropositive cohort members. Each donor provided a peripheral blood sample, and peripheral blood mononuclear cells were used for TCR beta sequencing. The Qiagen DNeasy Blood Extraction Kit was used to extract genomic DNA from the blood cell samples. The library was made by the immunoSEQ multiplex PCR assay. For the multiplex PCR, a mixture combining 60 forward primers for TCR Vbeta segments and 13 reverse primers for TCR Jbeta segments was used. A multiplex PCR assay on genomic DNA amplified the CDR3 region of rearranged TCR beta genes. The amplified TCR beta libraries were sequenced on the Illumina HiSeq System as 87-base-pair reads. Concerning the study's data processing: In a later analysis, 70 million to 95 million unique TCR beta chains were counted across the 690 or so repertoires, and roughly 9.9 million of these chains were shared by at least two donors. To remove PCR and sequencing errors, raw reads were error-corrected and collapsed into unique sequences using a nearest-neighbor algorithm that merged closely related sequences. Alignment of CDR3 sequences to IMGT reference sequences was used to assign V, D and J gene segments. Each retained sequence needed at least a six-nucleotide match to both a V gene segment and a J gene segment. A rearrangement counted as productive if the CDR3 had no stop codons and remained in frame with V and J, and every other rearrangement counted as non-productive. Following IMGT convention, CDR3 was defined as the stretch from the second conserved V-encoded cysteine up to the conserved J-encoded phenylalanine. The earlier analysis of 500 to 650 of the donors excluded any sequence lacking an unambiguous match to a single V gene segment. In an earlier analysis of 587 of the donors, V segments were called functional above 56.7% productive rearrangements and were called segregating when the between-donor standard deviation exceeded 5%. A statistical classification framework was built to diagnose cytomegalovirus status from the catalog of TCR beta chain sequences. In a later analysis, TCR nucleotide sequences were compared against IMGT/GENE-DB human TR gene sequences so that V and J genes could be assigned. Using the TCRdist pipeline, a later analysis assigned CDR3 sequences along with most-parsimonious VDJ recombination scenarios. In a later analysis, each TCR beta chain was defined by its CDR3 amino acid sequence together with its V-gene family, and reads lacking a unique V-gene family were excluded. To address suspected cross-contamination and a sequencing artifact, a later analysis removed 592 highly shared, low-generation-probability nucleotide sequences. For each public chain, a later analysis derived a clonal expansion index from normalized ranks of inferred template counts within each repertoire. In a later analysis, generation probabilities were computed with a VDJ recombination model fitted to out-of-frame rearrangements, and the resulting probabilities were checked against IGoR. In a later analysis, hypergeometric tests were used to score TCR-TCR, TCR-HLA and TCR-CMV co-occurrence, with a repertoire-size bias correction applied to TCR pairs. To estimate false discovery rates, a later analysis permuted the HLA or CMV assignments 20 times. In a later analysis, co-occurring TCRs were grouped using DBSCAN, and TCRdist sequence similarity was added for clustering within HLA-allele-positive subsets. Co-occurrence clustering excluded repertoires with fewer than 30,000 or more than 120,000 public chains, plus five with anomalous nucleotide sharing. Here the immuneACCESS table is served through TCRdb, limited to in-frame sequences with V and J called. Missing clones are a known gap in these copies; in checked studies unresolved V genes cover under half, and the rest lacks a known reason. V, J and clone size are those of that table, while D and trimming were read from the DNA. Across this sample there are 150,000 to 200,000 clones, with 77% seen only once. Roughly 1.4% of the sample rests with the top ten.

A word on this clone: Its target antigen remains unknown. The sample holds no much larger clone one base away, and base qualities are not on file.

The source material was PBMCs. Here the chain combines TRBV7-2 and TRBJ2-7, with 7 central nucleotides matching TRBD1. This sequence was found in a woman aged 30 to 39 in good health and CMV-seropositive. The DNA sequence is TGTGCCAGCAGCTTAGCGTCCCAGGGGGTTACCTACGAGCAGTACTTC. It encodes CASSLASQGVTYEQYF. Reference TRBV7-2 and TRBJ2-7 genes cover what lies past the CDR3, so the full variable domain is GAGVSQSPSNKVTEKGKDVELRCDPISGHTALYWYRQSLGQGLEFLIYFQGNSAPDKSGLPSDRFSAERTGGSVSTLTIQRTQQEDSAVYLCASSLASQGVTYEQYFGPGTRLTVT.